The 22 T cell receptor beta chains given below trace back to one sample, sequenced in a study of OX40 agonist ivuxolimab in advanced cancers. Some clones are missing from TCRdb's copy, which holds only in-frame ones; the method was immunoSEQ multiplex PCR. The repertoire holds about 100,000 clones, with more than 85% as singletons. This specimen was CD4+ or CD8+ T cells sorted from blood, taken in a trial of the OX40 agonist ivuxolimab. These receptors originate from an adult with an advanced solid tumor such as melanoma, head and neck, liver or kidney cancer.

The genes are TRBV2 and TRBJ2-5; the D gene is possibly TRBD1 (6 bases). The J call may be incorrect, as the DNA end agrees better with TRBJ2-7. The length of the CDR3 is 14 residues. Germline values: CDR1 SNHLY, CDR2 FYNNEI. The CDR3: CASLGTGNEYEQYF. The CDR3 DNA reads as TGTGCCAGCCTTGGAACAGGGAATGAGTACGAGCAGTACTTC.

The CDR3 nucleotides read TGTGCCAGCAGTGCTCTGCGTTCAGGGGGCAAGAACACTGAAGCTTTCTTT. As protein: CASSALRSGGKNTEAFF. The genes are TRBV6-1 and TRBJ1-1; 8 nucleotides match TRBD1. Germline CDR1 and CDR2: MNHNS and SASEGT. CDR3 length equals 17 residues. V shed 4 bases and J 1 base; nucleotides not matched to a gene: 11.

The chain joins TRBV18 to TRBJ2-7; D possibly corresponds to TRBD1 (6 bases). V gave up 1 base and J gave up 0 bases, with 10 bases separating them. The CDR3 extends over 15 amino acids. Germline CDR1 reads KGHSH; CDR2 reads LQKENI. This chain's CDR3 is CASSPLDSFSYEQYF. Written as DNA, the CDR3 is TGTGCCAGCTCACCACTGGACAGTTTCTCCTACGAGCAGTACTTC.

The chain is built from TRBV5-1 and TRBJ1-6; weak D call: TRBD1 (5 bases). The CDR3 sequence is 14 residues long. Germline CDR1 and CDR2: SGHRS and YFSETQ. The V gene lost 2 bases and the J gene lost 6 bases, with 9 bases spanning the gap. The CDR3 sequence is CASSLTGGNSPLHF. CDR3 in DNA: TGCGCCAGCAGCTTAACAGGTGGTAATTCACCCCTCCACTTT.

The chain recombines TRBV7-9 with TRBJ1-1; 7 bases agree with TRBD1. CDR1 and CDR2 (germline): SEHNR, FQNEAQ (reference sequence). V lost 11 bases, J lost 2 bases, and 5 bases stayed unmatched. This CDR3 comprises 12 residues. The CDR3 DNA follows: TGTGCCTCCGGGACAGTAAACACTGAAGCTTTCTTT. It codes for CASGTVNTEAFF.

The CDR3 is CSVVGQGLGETQYF. In DNA form, the CDR3 reads TGCAGCGTTGTGGGACAGGGGCTTGGGGAGACCCAGTACTTC. The gene calls are TRBV29-1 and TRBJ2-5; 10 nucleotides line up with TRBD1. The CDR3 extends over 14 amino acids. CDR1 is SQVTM, CDR2 ANQGSEA, per germline. The ends lost 4 bases at V and 5 bases at J; junction bases unmatched: 7.

This clone has a single count. V is TRBV6-1 and J is TRBJ1-6; no clear D gene. Germline V CDR1 and CDR2: MNHNS, SASEGT. The CDR3 loop spans 16 amino acids. The V end was cut by 3 bases, the J end by 0 bases, with 9 bases between. Written as DNA, the CDR3 is TGTGCCAGCAGTGATGACGCCTACTCCTATAATTCACCCCTCCACTTT. This sequence encodes CASSDDAYSYNSPLHF.

V is TRBV30 and J is TRBJ2-7, with 10 positions matching TRBD1. The CDR3 consists of 15 residues. Unmatched junction bases numbered 9, after V lost 2 bases and J lost 5 bases. CDR1 and CDR2 (germline): GTSNPN, SVGIG (reference sequence). This CDR3 reads CAWSNVGTGDHEQYF. The CDR3 nucleotides are TGTGCCTGGAGTAATGTCGGGACAGGGGACCACGAGCAGTACTTC.

For the CDR3, the DNA is TGTGCCAGCAGCTTGACAGATACGCAGTATTTT. This codes for CASSLTDTQYF. The chain is built from TRBV11-3 and TRBJ2-3; no reliable D call. The CDR3 runs 11 residues. Germline CDR1 SGHNT, CDR2 YENEEA. The ends were cut back, 3 bases at V and 3 bases at J, with 1 base in the middle.

This sequence joins TRBV7-9 and TRBJ2-7; D is ambiguous. Trimming removed 5 bases at V and 7 bases at J, with 15 bases between. The CDR3 totals 13 residues. The V gene's germline CDR1 is SEHNR and CDR2 FQNEAQ (reference sequence). The CDR3, as DNA: TGTGCCAGCAGCCATTCGTCGGGCCAGGAGCAGTACTTC. This gives the protein CASSHSSGQEQYF.

CDR3 bases: TGTGCCAGCAGCTTAGGGGGGAGAACCTACGAGCAGTACTTC. Amino acid sequence: CASSLGGRTYEQYF. V and J are TRBV5-8 and TRBJ2-7, with D tentatively TRBD1 or TRBD2 (6 bases each). Looked up from germline, CDR1 is SGHTS and CDR2 is YDEGEE. The ends were cut back, 2 bases at V and 2 bases at J, with 11 bases in the middle. The CDR3 is made up of 14 amino acids.

This sequence joins TRBV7-8 and TRBJ2-4; D may be TRBD1 (6 bases). Germline CDR1 SGHVS, CDR2 FQNEAQ. V was clipped by 2 bases and J by 1 base, with 18 bases between them. CDR3 length: 18 residues. The chain's CDR3 is CASSLKGRTVIAKNIQYF. The CDR3 bases are TGTGCCAGCAGCTTAAAGGGTCGGACAGTGATCGCCAAAAACATTCAGTACTTC.

Note on this clone: This sample includes further DNA sequences coding for the same CDR3. The chain couples TRBV7-9 to TRBJ1-5; maybe TRBD1 (5 bases). The CDR3 has 13 residues. Germline V gene data show CDR1 as SEHNR and CDR2 as FQNEAQ (reference sequence). The V and J ends lost 6 bases and 4 bases respectively, with 10 bases between them. CDR3 residues: CASSLGENQPQHF. DNA of the CDR3: TGTGCCAGCAGTTTGGGGGAGAATCAGCCCCAGCATTTT.

The V and J genes are TRBV5-6 and TRBJ2-5, with D possibly TRBD2 on 5 matching bases. Trimming took 0 bases from V and 5 from J, leaving 11 bases between them. This CDR3 has 14 amino acids. Germline CDR1 is SGHDT and CDR2 is YYEEEE. In nucleotides, the CDR3 is TGTGCCAGCAGCTTGGGTTTCACGGGGGAGACCCAGTACTTC. Its protein product is CASSLGFTGETQYF.

This sequence joins TRBV19 and TRBJ2-4; D remains ambiguous. CDR1 and CDR2 (germline): LNHDA, SQIVND (reference sequence). Trimming shortened V by 9 bases and J by 10 bases, and 13 bases separated the two germline ends. There are 11 residues in the CDR3. The CDR3 loop is CASTVQDIQYF. For the CDR3, the DNA is TGTGCCAGCACCGTGCAGGATATTCAGTACTTC.

The chain carries TRBV2 and TRBJ2-7; TRBD1 matches at 8 bases. Looked up from germline, CDR1 is SNHLY and CDR2 is FYNNEI. The CDR3 runs 13 residues. Trimming at V came to 5 bases and at J to 4 bases, leaving 4 bases not matched to a gene. The CDR3 loop reads CASSFGQGYEQYF. CDR3 nucleotide sequence: TGTGCCAGCAGTTTTGGACAGGGTTACGAGCAGTACTTC. The whole variable domain, filled in from reference TRBV2 and TRBJ2-7, reads EPEVTQTPSHQVTQMGQEVILRCVPISNHLYFYWYRQILGQKVEFLVSFYNNEISEKSEIFDDQFSVERPDGSNFTLKIRSTKLEDSAMYFCASSFGQGYEQYFGPGTRLTVT.

The chain joins TRBV18 to TRBJ1-1, with D unresolved. Germline CDR1 reads KGHSH; CDR2 reads LQKENI. V lost 2 bases and J lost 0, with 4 bases in between. The CDR3 covers 13 residues. CDR3 loop: CASSPGLNTEAFF. The CDR3 DNA is TGTGCCAGCTCACCAGGTCTGAACACTGAAGCTTTCTTT.

This chain connects TRBV6-1 to TRBJ2-2; TRBD1 is a possible D gene (5 bases). Germline V lookup: CDR1 MNHNS, CDR2 SASEGT. The CDR3 length is 12 residues. V was clipped by 7 bases and J by 8 bases, with 11 bases between them. This CDR3 reads CASTYRKGELFF. CDR3 sequence (DNA): TGTGCCAGCACCTACAGGAAGGGGGAGCTGTTTTTT.

Here the CDR3 DNA reads TGTGCCAGCAGTCGGACGAGGGGCAATCAGCCCCAGCATTTT. It yields the protein CASSRTRGNQPQHF. The V gene is TRBV6-6, the J gene TRBJ1-5; D gene ambiguous. Trimming shortened V by 5 bases and J by 2 bases, and 10 bases separated the two germline ends. The germline gives CDR1 MNHNY, CDR2 SVGAGI (reference sequence). The CDR3 runs 14 residues.

J is TRBJ1-1 and V is TRBV7-9; D perhaps matches TRBD1 (5 bases). V was cut by 3 bases and J by 3 bases, with 11 bases left in between. CDR1 is SEHNR and CDR2 is FQNEAQ in the germline V gene (reference sequence). The CDR3 spans 14 residues. This CDR3 reads CASSLGVSDTEAFF. DNA for the CDR3: TGTGCCAGCAGCTTGGGGGTCTCGGACACTGAAGCTTTCTTT.

For the CDR3, the DNA is TGTGCCAGTAGTCCCCCCCAGAACACTGAAGCTTTCTTT. It encodes CASSPPQNTEAFF. This sequence joins TRBV19 and TRBJ1-1; D is unclear. The CDR3 totals 13 residues. The germline V gene encodes CDR1 LNHDA and CDR2 SQIVND (reference sequence). Trimming shortened V by 5 bases and J by 1 base, and 8 bases separated the two germline ends.

The rearrangement uses TRBV28 and TRBJ1-2, with D possibly matching TRBD1 (5 bases). Germline V gives CDR1 MDHEN, CDR2 SYDVKM. The CDR3 covers 15 residues. The V and J ends lost 7 bases and 2 bases respectively, with 17 bases between them. CDR3 protein: CASIARGMANYGYTF. The CDR3 DNA is TGTGCCAGCATCGCGAGGGGAATGGCGAACTATGGCTACACCTTC.